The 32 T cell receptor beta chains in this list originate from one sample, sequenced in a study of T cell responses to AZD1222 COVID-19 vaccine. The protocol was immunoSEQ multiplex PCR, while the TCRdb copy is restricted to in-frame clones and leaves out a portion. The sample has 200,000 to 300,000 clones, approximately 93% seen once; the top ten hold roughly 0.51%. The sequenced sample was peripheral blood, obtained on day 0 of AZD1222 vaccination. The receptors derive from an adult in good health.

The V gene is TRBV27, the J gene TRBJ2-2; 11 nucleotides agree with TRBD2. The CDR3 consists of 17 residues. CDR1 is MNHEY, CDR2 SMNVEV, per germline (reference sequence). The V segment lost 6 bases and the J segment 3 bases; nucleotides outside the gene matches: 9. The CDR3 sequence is CASRRSLSGGDTGELFF. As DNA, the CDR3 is TGTGCCAGCAGGCGCTCGCTTAGCGGGGGGGACACCGGGGAGCTGTTTTTT.

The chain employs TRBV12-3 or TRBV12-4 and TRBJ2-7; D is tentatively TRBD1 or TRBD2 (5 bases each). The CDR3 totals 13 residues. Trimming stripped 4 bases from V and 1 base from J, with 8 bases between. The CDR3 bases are TGTGCCAGCAGTTGGGGGAGATCCTACGAGCAGTACTTC. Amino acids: CASSWGRSYEQYF.

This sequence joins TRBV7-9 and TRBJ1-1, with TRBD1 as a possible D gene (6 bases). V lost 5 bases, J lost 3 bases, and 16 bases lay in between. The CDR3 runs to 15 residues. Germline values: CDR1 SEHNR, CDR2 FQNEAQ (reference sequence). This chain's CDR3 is CASSRNRAGDTEAFF. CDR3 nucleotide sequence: TGTGCCAGCAGCCGAAACAGGGCTGGGGACACTGAAGCTTTCTTT.

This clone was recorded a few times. In DNA form, the CDR3 reads TGTGCCAGCAGCTTAGATCCCGGAGGAGGCTACACCTTC. Residues: CASSLDPGGGYTF. The rearrangement links TRBV11-2 to TRBJ1-2; D not certain. Deletions cut 0 bases from V and 8 bases from J, with 10 bases between. Germline V lookup: CDR1 SGHAT, CDR2 FQNNGV. The length of the CDR3 is 13 residues. The entire variable domain, with the rest obtained from reference TRBV11-2 and TRBJ1-2, is as follows: EAGVAQSPRYKIIEKRQSVAFWCNPISGHATLYWYQQILGQGPKLLIQFQNNGVVDDSQLPKDRFSAERLKGVDSTLKIQPAKLEDSAVYLCASSLDPGGGYTFGSGTRLTVV.

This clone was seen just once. The CDR3 DNA reads as TGTGCCAGTAAGGGAGTTCGAGAAAAACTGTTTTTT. It encodes CASKGVREKLFF. The chain carries TRBV28 and TRBJ1-4; D gene uncertain. Between the trimmed V and J ends, which lost 9 bases and 8 bases, there was a span of 13 bases. Germline CDR1 reads MDHEN; CDR2 reads SYDVKM. The CDR3 loop spans 12 amino acids.

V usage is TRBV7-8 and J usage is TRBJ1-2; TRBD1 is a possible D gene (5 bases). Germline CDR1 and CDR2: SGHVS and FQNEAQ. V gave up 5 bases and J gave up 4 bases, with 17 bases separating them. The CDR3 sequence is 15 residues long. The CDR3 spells CASSLRAARGYGYTF. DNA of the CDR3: TGTGCCAGCAGCCTCCGGGCCGCGAGGGGCTATGGCTACACCTTC.

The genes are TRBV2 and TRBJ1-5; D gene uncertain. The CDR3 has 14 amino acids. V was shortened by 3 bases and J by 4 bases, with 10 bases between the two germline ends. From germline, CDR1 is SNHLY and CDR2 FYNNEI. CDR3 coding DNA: TGTGCCAGCAGTGATTCGAGAGGAAATCAGCCCCAGCATTTT. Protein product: CASSDSRGNQPQHF.

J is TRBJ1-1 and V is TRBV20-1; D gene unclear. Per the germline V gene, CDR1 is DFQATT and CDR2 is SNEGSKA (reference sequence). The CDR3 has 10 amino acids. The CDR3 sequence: CRPANTEAFF. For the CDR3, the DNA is TGCAGGCCCGCCAACACTGAAGCTTTCTTT.

The CDR3 sequence is CASSPPGTANSPLHF. CDR3 sequence (DNA): TGTGCCAGCAGTCCGCCCGGGACAGCAAATTCACCCCTCCACTTT. The J gene is TRBJ1-6, the V gene TRBV28; TRBD1 agrees at 7 bases. This CDR3 spans 15 amino acids. J was trimmed by 7 bases and V by 5 bases; bases with no gene match: 8. The germline gives CDR1 MDHEN, CDR2 SYDVKM.

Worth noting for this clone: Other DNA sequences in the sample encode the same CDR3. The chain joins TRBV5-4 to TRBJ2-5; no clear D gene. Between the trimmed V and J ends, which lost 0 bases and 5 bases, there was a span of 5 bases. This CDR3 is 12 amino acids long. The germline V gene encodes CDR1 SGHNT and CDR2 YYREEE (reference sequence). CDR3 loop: CASSLAGETQYF. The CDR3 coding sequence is TGTGCCAGCAGCTTGGCGGGTGAGACCCAGTACTTC.

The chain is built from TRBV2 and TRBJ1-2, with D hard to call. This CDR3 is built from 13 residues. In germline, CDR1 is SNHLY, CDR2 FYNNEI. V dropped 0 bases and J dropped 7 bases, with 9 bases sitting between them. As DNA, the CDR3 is TGTGCCAGCAGTGAAGCGCCCAGAGGTGGCTACACCTTC. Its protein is CASSEAPRGGYTF.

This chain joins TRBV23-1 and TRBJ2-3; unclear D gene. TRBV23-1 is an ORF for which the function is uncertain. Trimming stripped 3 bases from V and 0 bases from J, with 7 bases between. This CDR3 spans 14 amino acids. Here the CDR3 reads CASSHMVSTDTQYF. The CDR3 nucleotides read TGCGCCAGCAGTCATATGGTTAGCACAGATACGCAGTATTTT.

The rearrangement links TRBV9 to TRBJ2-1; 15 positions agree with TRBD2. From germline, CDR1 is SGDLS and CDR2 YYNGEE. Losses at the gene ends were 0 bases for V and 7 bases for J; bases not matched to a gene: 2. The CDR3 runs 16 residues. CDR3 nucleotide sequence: TGTGCCAGCAGCGTAGGTGGGACTAGCGGGAGGAATGAGCAGTTCTTC. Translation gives CASSVGGTSGRNEQFF.

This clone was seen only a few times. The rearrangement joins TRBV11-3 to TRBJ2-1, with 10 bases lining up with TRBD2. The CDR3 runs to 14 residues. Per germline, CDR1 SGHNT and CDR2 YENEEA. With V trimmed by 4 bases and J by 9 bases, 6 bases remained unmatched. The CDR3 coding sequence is TGTGCCAGCAGCTCTCTAGCGGGAGTCGGTGAGCAGTTCTTC. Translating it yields CASSSLAGVGEQFF.

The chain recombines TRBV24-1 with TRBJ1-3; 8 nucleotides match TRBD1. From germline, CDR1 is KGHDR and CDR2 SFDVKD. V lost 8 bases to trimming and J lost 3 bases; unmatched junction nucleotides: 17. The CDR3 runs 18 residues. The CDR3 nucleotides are TGTGCCACCATCGGACAGGGCTTTCGCGCGGGGGATGGAAACACCATATATTTT. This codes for CATIGQGFRAGDGNTIYF.

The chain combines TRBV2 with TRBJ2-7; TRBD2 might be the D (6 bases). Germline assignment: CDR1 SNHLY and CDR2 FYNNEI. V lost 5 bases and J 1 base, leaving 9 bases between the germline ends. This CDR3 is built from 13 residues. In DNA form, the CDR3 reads TGTGCCAGCAGTCGGGGGAATTCCTACGAGCAGTACTTC. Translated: CASSRGNSYEQYF. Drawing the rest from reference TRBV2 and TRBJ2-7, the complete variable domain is EPEVTQTPSHQVTQMGQEVILRCVPISNHLYFYWYRQILGQKVEFLVSFYNNEISEKSEIFDDQFSVERPDGSNFTLKIRSTKLEDSAMYFCASSRGNSYEQYFGPGTRLTVT.

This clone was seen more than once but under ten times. The CDR3 region has the DNA TGTGCCAGTAAGATGGACAGCGGCTCCTATAATTCACCCCTCCACTTT. Its protein is CASKMDSGSYNSPLHF. This chain links TRBV19 with TRBJ1-6; a weak D match, TRBD1 (6 bases). The CDR3 length is 16 residues. Trimming removed 7 bases from V and 0 bases from J, with 13 bases in between. Looked up from germline, CDR1 is LNHDA and CDR2 is SQIVND (reference sequence).

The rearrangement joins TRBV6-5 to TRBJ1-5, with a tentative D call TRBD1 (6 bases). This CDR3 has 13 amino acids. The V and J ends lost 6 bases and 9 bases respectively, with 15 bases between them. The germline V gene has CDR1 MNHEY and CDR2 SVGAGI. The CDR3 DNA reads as TGTGCCAGCAGCAACCAAGGGGGAGTGCCCCAGCATTTT. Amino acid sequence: CASSNQGGVPQHF.

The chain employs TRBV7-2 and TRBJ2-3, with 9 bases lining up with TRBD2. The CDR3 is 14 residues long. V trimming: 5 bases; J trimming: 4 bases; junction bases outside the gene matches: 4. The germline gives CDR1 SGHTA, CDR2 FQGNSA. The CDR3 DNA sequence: TGTGCCAGCAGCGCTAGCGGGGCTTCAGATACGCAGTATTTT. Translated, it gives CASSASGASDTQYF.

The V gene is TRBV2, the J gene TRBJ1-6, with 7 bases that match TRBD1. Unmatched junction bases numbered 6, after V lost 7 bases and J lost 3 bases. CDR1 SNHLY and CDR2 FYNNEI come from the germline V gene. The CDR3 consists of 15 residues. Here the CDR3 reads CASTQGTDYNSPLHF. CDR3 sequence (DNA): TGTGCCAGCACCCAAGGGACAGACTATAATTCACCCCTCCACTTT.

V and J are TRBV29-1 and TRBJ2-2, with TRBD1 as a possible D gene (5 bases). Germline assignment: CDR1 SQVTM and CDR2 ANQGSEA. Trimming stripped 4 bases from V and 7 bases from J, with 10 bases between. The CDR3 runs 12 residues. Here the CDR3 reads CSVAGYVGELFF. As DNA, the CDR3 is TGCAGCGTTGCAGGGTACGTCGGGGAGCTGTTTTTT.

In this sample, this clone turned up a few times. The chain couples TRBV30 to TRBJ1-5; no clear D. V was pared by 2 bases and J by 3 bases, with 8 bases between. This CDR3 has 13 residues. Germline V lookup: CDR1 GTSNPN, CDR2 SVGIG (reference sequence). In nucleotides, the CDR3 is TGTGCCTGGAGTAGGGCGTACAATCAGCCCCAGCATTTT. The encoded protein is CAWSRAYNQPQHF. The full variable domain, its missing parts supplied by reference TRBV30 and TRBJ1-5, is SQTIHQWPATLVQPVGSPLSLECTVEGTSNPNLYWYRQAAGRGLQLLFYSVGIGQISSEVPQNLSASRPQDRQFILSSKKLLLSDSGFYLCAWSRAYNQPQHFGDGTRLSIL.

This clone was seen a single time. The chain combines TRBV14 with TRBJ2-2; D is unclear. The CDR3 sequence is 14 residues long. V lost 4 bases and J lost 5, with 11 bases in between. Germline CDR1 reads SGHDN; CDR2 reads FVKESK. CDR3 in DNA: TGTGCCAGCAGCCGTGGGTCCAGGACCGGGGAGCTGTTTTTT. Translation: CASSRGSRTGELFF.

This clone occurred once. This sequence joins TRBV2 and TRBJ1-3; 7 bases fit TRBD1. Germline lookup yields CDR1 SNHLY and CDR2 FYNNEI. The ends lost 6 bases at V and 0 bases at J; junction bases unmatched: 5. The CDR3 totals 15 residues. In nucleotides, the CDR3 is TGTGCCAGCAGCGGACAGGCCTTCTCTGGAAACACCATATATTTT. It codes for CASSGQAFSGNTIYF.

The CDR3 loop reads CASTSGGRPYGYTF. The CDR3 coding sequence is TGTGCCAGCACCAGCGGGGGGCGCCCCTATGGCTACACCTTC. J is TRBJ1-2 and V is TRBV28, with TRBD1 as a possible D gene (6 bases). CDR1 is MDHEN, CDR2 SYDVKM, per germline. The CDR3 length is 14 residues. V was cut by 7 bases and J by 4 bases, with 16 bases left in between.

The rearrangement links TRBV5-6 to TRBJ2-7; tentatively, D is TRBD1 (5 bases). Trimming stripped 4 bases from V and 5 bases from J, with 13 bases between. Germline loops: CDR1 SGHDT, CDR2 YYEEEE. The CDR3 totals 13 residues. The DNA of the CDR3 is TGTGCCAGCAGCCTCGGGCAGGGAAACGAGCAGTACTTC. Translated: CASSLGQGNEQYF. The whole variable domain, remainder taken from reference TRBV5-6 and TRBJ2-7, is DAGVTQSPTHLIKTRGQQVTLRCSPKSGHDTVSWYQQALGQGPQFIFQYYEEEERQRGNFPDRFSGHQFPNYSSELNVNALLLGDSALYLCASSLGQGNEQYFGPGTRLTVT.

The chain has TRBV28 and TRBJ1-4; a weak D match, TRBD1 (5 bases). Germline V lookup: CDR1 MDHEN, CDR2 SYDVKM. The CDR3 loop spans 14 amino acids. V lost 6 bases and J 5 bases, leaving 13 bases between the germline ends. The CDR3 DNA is TGTGCCAGCAGAGAGGGGCCGGTCAATGAAAAACTGTTTTTT. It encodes CASREGPVNEKLFF.

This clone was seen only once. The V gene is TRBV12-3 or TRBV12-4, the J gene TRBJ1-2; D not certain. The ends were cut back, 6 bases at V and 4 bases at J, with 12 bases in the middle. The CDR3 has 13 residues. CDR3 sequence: CASSLDIPYGYTF. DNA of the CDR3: TGTGCCAGCAGCCTCGACATCCCCTATGGCTACACCTTC.

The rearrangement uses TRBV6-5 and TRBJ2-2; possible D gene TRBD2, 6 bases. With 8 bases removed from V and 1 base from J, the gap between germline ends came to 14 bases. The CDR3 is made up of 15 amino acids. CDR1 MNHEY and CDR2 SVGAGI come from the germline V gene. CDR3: CASSRGTQNTGELFF. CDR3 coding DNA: TGTGCCAGCTCCCGGGGGACCCAGAACACCGGGGAGCTGTTTTTT.

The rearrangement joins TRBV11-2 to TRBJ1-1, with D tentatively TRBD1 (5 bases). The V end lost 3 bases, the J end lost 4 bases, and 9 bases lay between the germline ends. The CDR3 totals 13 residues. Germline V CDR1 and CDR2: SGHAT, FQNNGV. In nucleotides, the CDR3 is TGTGCCAGCAGCTTGTGGGACGGCACTGAAGCTTTCTTT. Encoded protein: CASSLWDGTEAFF. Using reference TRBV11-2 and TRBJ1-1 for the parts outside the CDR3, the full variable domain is EAGVAQSPRYKIIEKRQSVAFWCNPISGHATLYWYQQILGQGPKLLIQFQNNGVVDDSQLPKDRFSAERLKGVDSTLKIQPAKLEDSAVYLCASSLWDGTEAFFGQGTRLTVV.

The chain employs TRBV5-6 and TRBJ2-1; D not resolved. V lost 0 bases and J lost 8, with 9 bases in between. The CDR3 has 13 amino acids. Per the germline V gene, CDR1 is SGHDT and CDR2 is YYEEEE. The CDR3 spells CASSLAQRYEQFF. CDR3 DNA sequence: TGTGCCAGCAGCTTGGCTCAACGGTATGAGCAGTTCTTC.

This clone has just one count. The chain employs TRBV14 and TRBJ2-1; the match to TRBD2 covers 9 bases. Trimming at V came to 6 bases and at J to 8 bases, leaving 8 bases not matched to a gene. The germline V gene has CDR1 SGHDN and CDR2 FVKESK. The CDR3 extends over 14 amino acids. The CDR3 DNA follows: TGTGCCAGCAGAGGTCCTAGCGGGATGGATGAGCAGTTCTTC. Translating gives CASRGPSGMDEQFF.